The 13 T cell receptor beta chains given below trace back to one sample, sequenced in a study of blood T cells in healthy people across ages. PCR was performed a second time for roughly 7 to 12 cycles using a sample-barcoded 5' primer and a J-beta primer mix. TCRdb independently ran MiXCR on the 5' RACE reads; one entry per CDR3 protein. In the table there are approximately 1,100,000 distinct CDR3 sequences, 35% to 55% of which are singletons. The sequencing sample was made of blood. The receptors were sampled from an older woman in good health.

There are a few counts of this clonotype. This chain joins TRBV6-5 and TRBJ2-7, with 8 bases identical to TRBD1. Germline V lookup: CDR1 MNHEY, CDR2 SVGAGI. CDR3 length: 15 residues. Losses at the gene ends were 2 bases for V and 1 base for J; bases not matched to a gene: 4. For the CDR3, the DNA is TGTGCCAGCAGTTACCCGCGACAGGGGTCCTACGAGCAGTACTTC. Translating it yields CASSYPRQGSYEQYF.

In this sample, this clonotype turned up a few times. CDR3 bases: TGCAGTGCTAGAGACCAGTACCAAGAGACCCAGTACTTC. Residues: CSARDQYQETQYF. The chain employs TRBV20-1 and TRBJ2-5, with D unclear. Germline V gene sequence: CDR1 DFQATT, CDR2 SNEGSKA (reference sequence). The CDR3 contains 13 residues. The V end was cut by 0 bases, the J end by 0 bases, with 5 bases between.

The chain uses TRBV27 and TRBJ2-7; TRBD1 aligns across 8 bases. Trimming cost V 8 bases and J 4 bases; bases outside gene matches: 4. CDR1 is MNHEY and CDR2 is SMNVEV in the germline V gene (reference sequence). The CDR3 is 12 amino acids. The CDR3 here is CASRTGKYEQYF. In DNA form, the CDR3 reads TGTGCCAGCCGGACAGGGAAATACGAGCAGTACTTC.

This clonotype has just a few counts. The chain's CDR3 is CASSQAGASEYEQYF. CDR3 nucleotides: TGTGCCAGCAGCCAGGCGGGGGCTAGCGAATACGAGCAGTACTTC. This chain connects TRBV4-2 to TRBJ2-7; D possibly corresponds to TRBD2 (7 bases). This CDR3 is 15 amino acids long. Germline loops: CDR1 LGHNA, CDR2 YNFKEQ. V lost 3 bases to trimming and J lost 4 bases, with 16 bases between them.

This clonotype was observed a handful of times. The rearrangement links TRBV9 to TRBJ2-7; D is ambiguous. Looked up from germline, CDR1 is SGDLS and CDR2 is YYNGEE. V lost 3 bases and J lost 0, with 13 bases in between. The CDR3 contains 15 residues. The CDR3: CASSAHSVGSYEQYF. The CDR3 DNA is TGTGCCAGCAGCGCCCATAGTGTGGGCTCCTACGAGCAGTACTTC.

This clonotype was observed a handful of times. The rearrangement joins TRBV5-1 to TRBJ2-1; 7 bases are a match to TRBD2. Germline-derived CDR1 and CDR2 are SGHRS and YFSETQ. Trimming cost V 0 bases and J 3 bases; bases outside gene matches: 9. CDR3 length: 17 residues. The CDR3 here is CASSLGSLLADYNEQFF. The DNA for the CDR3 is TGCGCCAGCAGCTTGGGGTCCCTCCTAGCGGACTACAATGAGCAGTTCTTC.

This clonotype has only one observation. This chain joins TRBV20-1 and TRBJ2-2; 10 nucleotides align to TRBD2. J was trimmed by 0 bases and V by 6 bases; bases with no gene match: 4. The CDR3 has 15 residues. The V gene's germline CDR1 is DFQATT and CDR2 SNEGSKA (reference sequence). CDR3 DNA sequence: TGCAGTGCCCCGACTAGCGGGTCGAACACCGGGGAGCTGTTTTTT. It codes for CSAPTSGSNTGELFF.

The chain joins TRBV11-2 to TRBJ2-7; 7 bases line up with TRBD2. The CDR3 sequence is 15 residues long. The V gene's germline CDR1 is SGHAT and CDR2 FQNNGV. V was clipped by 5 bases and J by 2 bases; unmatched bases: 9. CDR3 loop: CASSGRGVTAYEQYF. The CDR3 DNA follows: TGTGCCAGCAGCGGACGGGGGGTTACGGCCTACGAGCAGTACTTC. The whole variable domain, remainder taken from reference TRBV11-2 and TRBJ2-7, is EAGVAQSPRYKIIEKRQSVAFWCNPISGHATLYWYQQILGQGPKLLIQFQNNGVVDDSQLPKDRFSAERLKGVDSTLKIQPAKLEDSAVYLCASSGRGVTAYEQYFGPGTRLTVT.

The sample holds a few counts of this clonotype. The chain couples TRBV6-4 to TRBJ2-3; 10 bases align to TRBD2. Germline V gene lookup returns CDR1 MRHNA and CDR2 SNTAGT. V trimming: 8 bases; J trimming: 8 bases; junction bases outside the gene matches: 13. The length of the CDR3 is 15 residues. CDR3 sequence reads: CASAKDGLAGVTQYF. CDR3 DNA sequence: TGTGCCAGCGCAAAAGACGGTCTAGCGGGAGTTACGCAGTATTTT.

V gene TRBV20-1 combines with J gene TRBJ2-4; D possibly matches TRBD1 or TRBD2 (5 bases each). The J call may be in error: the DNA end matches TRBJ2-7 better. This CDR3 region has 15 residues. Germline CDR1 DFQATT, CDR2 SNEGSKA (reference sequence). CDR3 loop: CSARDPGRNYYEQYF. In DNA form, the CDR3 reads TGCAGTGCTAGAGATCCGGGACGCAATTACTACGAGCAGTACTTC.

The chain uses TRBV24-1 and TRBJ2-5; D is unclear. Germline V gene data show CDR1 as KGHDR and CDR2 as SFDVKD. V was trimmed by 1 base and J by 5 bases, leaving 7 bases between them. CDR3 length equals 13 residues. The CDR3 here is CATSDFSGETQYF. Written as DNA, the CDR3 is TGTGCCACCAGTGATTTTTCTGGGGAGACCCAGTACTTC.

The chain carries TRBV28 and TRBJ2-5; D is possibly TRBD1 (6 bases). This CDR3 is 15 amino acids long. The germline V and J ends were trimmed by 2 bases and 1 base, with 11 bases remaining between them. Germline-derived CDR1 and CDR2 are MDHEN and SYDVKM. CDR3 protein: CASSLTDRFQETQYF. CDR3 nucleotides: TGTGCCAGCAGTTTAACCGACAGGTTCCAAGAGACCCAGTACTTC.

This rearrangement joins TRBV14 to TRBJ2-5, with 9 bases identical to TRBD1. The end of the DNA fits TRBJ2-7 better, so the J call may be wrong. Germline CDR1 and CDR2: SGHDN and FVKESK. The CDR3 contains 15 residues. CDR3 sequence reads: CASSRPDRGFYEQYF. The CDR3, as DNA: TGTGCCAGCAGCCGACCGGACAGGGGATTCTACGAGCAGTACTTC.